One and the same sample provided the 24 T cell receptor beta chains below, sequenced in a study of OX40 agonist ivuxolimab in advanced cancers. Libraries were prepared by immunoSEQ multiplex PCR; TCRdb keeps only in-frame clonotypes and omits some of them. The sample includes approximately 100,000 clones, 90% of them seen just once. Sample: CD4+ or CD8+ T cells sorted from blood, taken in a trial of the OX40 agonist ivuxolimab. All receptors derive from an adult with an advanced solid tumor such as melanoma, head and neck, liver or kidney cancer.

This chain joins TRBV18 and TRBJ2-7; TRBD2 agrees at 9 bases. Losses at the gene ends were 3 bases for V and 7 bases for J; bases not matched to a gene: 13. Per germline, CDR1 KGHSH and CDR2 LQKENI. This CDR3 has 16 residues. Written as DNA, the CDR3 is TGTGCCAGCTCACCGACCTTAGCGGGAGCCTCCGGGGAGCAGTACTTC. The encoded protein is CASSPTLAGASGEQYF.

This clone was counted a single time. The V gene is TRBV7-2, the J gene TRBJ2-7; D possibly corresponds to TRBD2 (5 bases). Germline lookup yields CDR1 SGHTA and CDR2 FQGNSA. This CDR3 comprises 15 residues. V lost 1 base, J lost 0 bases, and 10 bases lay in between. The CDR3 DNA sequence: TGTGCCAGCAGCTTAGTGGGCGGGTCCTCCTACGAGCAGTACTTC. It codes for CASSLVGGSSYEQYF.

The chain has TRBV5-1 and TRBJ2-4; the D gene is possibly TRBD1 (8 bases). The germline V gene has CDR1 SGHRS and CDR2 YFSETQ. CDR3 length: 16 amino acids. Deletions cut 4 bases from V and 0 bases from J, with 14 bases between. The CDR3: CASSPTGGVAKNIQYF. Here the CDR3 DNA reads TGCGCCAGCAGCCCTACAGGGGGGGTAGCCAAAAACATTCAGTACTTC. The variable domain in full, completed from reference TRBV5-1 and TRBJ2-4, reads KAGVTQTPRYLIKTRGQQVTLSCSPISGHRSVSWYQQTPGQGLQFLFEYFSETQRNKGNFPGRFSGRQFSNSRSEMNVSTLELGDSALYLCASSPTGGVAKNIQYFGAGTRLSVL.

CDR3 region: CAWSTGSTGELFF. CDR3 DNA: TGTGCCTGGTCTACAGGGAGCACCGGGGAGCTGTTTTTT. The chain combines TRBV30 with TRBJ2-2; a weak D match, TRBD1 (6 bases). Deletions cut 5 bases from V and 4 bases from J, with 11 bases between. The CDR3 runs to 13 residues. The germline V gene has CDR1 GTSNPN and CDR2 SVGIG (reference sequence).

The chain combines TRBV11-3 with TRBJ2-1; D may be TRBD1 (5 bases). This CDR3 is built from 13 residues. V gave up 7 bases and J gave up 5 bases, with 12 bases separating them. Germline V gene sequence: CDR1 SGHNT, CDR2 YENEEA. The CDR3 sequence: CASTQGPNNEQFF. DNA of the CDR3: TGTGCCAGCACCCAGGGCCCCAACAATGAGCAGTTCTTC.

This chain joins TRBV7-6 and TRBJ2-7; 11 nucleotides line up with TRBD2. CDR3 length equals 18 residues. V gave up 5 bases and J gave up 1 base; unmatched junction bases: 13. Germline V gene sequence: CDR1 SGHVS, CDR2 FNYEAQ. CDR3 region: CASSPNKEGLAESYEQYF. In nucleotides, the CDR3 is TGTGCCAGCAGCCCGAACAAAGAGGGACTAGCGGAGTCCTACGAGCAGTACTTC.

In regard to this clone: Since no conserved phenylalanine or tryptophan closes the CDR3, a read error is the likely cause. The chain has TRBV30 and TRBJ1-2; 7 bases are a match to TRBD1. Germline V lookup: CDR1 GTSNPN, CDR2 SVGIG (reference sequence). The CDR3 is 14 amino acids. Losses at the gene ends were 0 bases for V and 4 bases for J; bases not matched to a gene: 5. The CDR3 DNA sequence: TGTGCCTGGAGTGTACGAGGGGGCGGCTATGGCTACACCCTC. Translation gives CAWSVRGGGYGYTL.

V gene TRBV7-2 combines with J gene TRBJ2-4; possibly TRBD2 for D (6 bases). The CDR3 sequence is 18 residues long. Trimming shortened V by 1 base and J by 0 bases, and 16 bases separated the two germline ends. Germline V lookup: CDR1 SGHTA, CDR2 FQGNSA. CDR3 protein: CASSLGFGGAGAKNIQYF. For the CDR3, the DNA is TGTGCCAGCAGCTTAGGCTTTGGAGGAGCGGGAGCCAAAAACATTCAGTACTTC.

J is TRBJ1-1 and V is TRBV10-3; no clear D gene. Trimming removed 2 bases from V and 11 bases from J, with 15 bases in between. This CDR3 is 13 amino acids long. Germline CDR1 and CDR2: ENHRY and SYGVKD. CDR3 DNA: TGTGCCATCAGTGAGCGCGAAGCCGAGTCGGCTTTCTTT. It encodes CAISEREAESAFF.

Of note for this clone: At one end the junction does not follow the germline gene, possibly because of a read error. The V and J genes are TRBV6-1 and TRBJ1-1; TRBD1 aligns across 10 bases. Looked up from germline, CDR1 is MNHNS and CDR2 is SASEGT. The CDR3 spans 10 residues. The CDR3 coding sequence is TGTGCCAGCGAGGGGACAGGGGATCTCTTT. It codes for CASEGTGDLF.

In this sample, this clone turned up once. CDR3 sequence reads: CASSREAASGGNEQFF. In nucleotides, the CDR3 is TGTGCCAGCAGCCGAGAGGCGGCTAGCGGAGGGAATGAGCAGTTCTTC. The chain employs TRBV7-2 and TRBJ2-1; 7 positions agree with TRBD2. Unmatched junction bases numbered 14, after V lost 5 bases and J lost 7 bases. The CDR3 sequence is 16 residues long. Germline V CDR1 and CDR2: SGHTA, FQGNSA. The variable domain in full, completed from reference TRBV7-2 and TRBJ2-1, reads GAGVSQSPSNKVTEKGKDVELRCDPISGHTALYWYRQSLGQGLEFLIYFQGNSAPDKSGLPSDRFSAERTGGSVSTLTIQRTQQEDSAVYLCASSREAASGGNEQFFGPGTRLTVL.

CDR3 bases: TGTGCCAGCAGCTTAGGAAGATCGGCGGGAGAGCAGTTCTTC. This codes for CASSLGRSAGEQFF. The chain uses TRBV11-2 and TRBJ2-1, with D maybe TRBD2 (6 bases). Trimming stripped 1 base from V and 10 bases from J, with 14 bases between. This CDR3 has 14 amino acids. Germline V gives CDR1 SGHAT, CDR2 FQNNGV.

The chain links TRBV5-1 to TRBJ2-7, with 13 positions matching TRBD2. The junction had 3 bases not matched to a gene; V was cut back by 4 bases and J by 2 bases. Germline-derived CDR1 and CDR2 are SGHRS and YFSETQ. This CDR3 spans 15 amino acids. Here the CDR3 DNA reads TGCGCCAGCAGCATCGGGACTAGCGGGGCCTACGAGCAGTACTTC. It yields the protein CASSIGTSGAYEQYF.

The chain employs TRBV10-1 and TRBJ2-1; no definite D call. Germline CDR1 WNHNN, CDR2 SYGVQD (reference sequence). Trimming pared 6 bases from V and 0 bases from J, leaving 9 bases between. The CDR3 consists of 14 residues. DNA for the CDR3: TGCGCCAGCAGACCGACCACCTCCTACAATGAGCAGTTCTTC. Protein: CASRPTTSYNEQFF.

CDR3 protein: CASSQDGYPSFGNGGYTF. Written as DNA, the CDR3 is TGCGCCAGCAGCCAAGATGGATATCCCTCCTTCGGCAATGGTGGCTACACCTTC. The chain has TRBV4-1 and TRBJ1-2, with D unclear. Deletions cut 0 bases from V and 7 bases from J, with 24 bases between. The CDR3 runs 18 residues. CDR1 is MGHRA, CDR2 YSYEKL, per germline.

CDR3: CASSIIQGKEAFF. The CDR3 DNA is TGTGCCAGTAGTATCATACAGGGAAAAGAGGCTTTCTTT. The chain has TRBV19 and TRBJ1-1; D perhaps matches TRBD1 (6 bases). This CDR3 has 13 amino acids. With 3 bases removed from V and 11 bases from J, the gap between germline ends came to 16 bases. Germline values: CDR1 LNHDA, CDR2 SQIVND (reference sequence).

The V call is TRBV7-8, the J call TRBJ2-3, with a possible D match to TRBD2 (6 bases). Germline V gene lookup returns CDR1 SGHVS and CDR2 FQNEAQ. The CDR3 is 16 amino acids. Trimming took 1 base from V and 10 from J, leaving 21 bases between them. CDR3: CASSLEPGAGGNSQYF. The CDR3 nucleotides read TGTGCCAGCAGCTTAGAGCCGGGCGCCGGGGGTAATTCGCAGTATTTT.

This chain links TRBV5-4 with TRBJ1-2, with 7 bases aligning to TRBD1. Trimming cost V 4 bases and J 4 bases; bases outside gene matches: 13. The germline V gene has CDR1 SGHNT and CDR2 YYREEE (reference sequence). The CDR3 runs 16 residues. CDR3 sequence (DNA): TGTGCCAGCAGCCCAAAGACGCAGGGGGGTGGCTATGGCTACACCTTC. Translated, it gives CASSPKTQGGGYGYTF. The variable domain in full, with the rest retrieved from reference TRBV5-4 and TRBJ1-2, is ETGVTQSPTHLIKTRGQQVTLRCSSQSGHNTVSWYQQALGQGPQFIFQYYREEENGRGNFPPRFSGLQFPNYSSELNVNALELDDSALYLCASSPKTQGGGYGYTFGSGTRLTVV.

This clone was seen a single time. The chain employs TRBV2 and TRBJ1-5, with 9 positions matching TRBD1. V was pared by 1 base and J by 9 bases, with 10 bases of the junction left unmatched. The CDR3 sequence is 16 residues long. Germline CDR1 SNHLY, CDR2 FYNNEI. The DNA of the CDR3 is TGTGCCAGCAGTGAAGTTCGGGGACAGGGATTGCGGCCCCAGCATTTT. It specifies CASSEVRGQGLRPQHF.

The CDR3 nucleotides read TGTGCCAGCAGCTTAGGTACAGGGTACGGGGAGACCCAGTACTTC. Protein product: CASSLGTGYGETQYF. The chain links TRBV7-2 to TRBJ2-5, with a tentative D call TRBD1 (6 bases). The germline V gene has CDR1 SGHTA and CDR2 FQGNSA. The CDR3 is 15 amino acids. Trimming stripped 1 base from V and 5 bases from J, with 14 bases between.

CDR3 nucleotides: TGTGCCTGGAGTGAGGGGTTCTACGAGCAGTACTTC. It translates to CAWSEGFYEQYF. The chain employs TRBV30 and TRBJ2-7, with a possible D match to TRBD1 (5 bases). This CDR3 spans 12 amino acids. The V end lost 1 base, the J end lost 3 bases, and 7 bases lay between the germline ends. Germline lookup yields CDR1 GTSNPN and CDR2 SVGIG (reference sequence).

The chain combines TRBV19 with TRBJ2-1; TRBD2 matches 9 bases. This CDR3 has 16 residues. CDR1 is LNHDA and CDR2 is SQIVND in the germline V gene (reference sequence). V dropped 5 bases and J dropped 3; count of bases not matched to a gene: 8. CDR3 protein: CASSLVAGVVYNEQFF. CDR3 nucleotides: TGTGCCAGTAGTTTGGTAGCGGGAGTTGTCTACAATGAGCAGTTCTTC.

This CDR3 reads CASSLVGIGEQFF. The CDR3 DNA reads as TGTGCCAGCAGCTTAGTGGGCATCGGTGAGCAGTTCTTC. This chain links TRBV7-2 with TRBJ2-1; unclear D gene. Trimming stripped 1 base from V and 9 bases from J, with 10 bases between. CDR1 is SGHTA and CDR2 is FQGNSA in the germline V gene. The CDR3 covers 13 residues.

CDR3 sequence (DNA): TGTGCCAGCAGTTTATCTAATGACAGGGCCTATGGCTACACCTTC. Encoded protein: CASSLSNDRAYGYTF. The chain couples TRBV27 to TRBJ1-2; 7 nucleotides align to TRBD1. The germline V gene has CDR1 MNHEY and CDR2 SMNVEV (reference sequence). The CDR3 has 15 residues. V trimming: 0 bases; J trimming: 4 bases; junction bases outside the gene matches: 5.